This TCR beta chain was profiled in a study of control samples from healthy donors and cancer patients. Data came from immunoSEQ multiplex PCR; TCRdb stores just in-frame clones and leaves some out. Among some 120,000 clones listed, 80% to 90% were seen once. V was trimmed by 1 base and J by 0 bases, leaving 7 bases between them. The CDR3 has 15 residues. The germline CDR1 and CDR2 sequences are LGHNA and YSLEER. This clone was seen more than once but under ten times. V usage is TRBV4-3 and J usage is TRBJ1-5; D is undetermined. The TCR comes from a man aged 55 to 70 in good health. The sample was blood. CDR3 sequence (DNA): TGCGCCAGCAGCCAAGGAAGTGATAGCAATCAGCCCCAGCATTTT. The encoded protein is CASSQGSDSNQPQHF.